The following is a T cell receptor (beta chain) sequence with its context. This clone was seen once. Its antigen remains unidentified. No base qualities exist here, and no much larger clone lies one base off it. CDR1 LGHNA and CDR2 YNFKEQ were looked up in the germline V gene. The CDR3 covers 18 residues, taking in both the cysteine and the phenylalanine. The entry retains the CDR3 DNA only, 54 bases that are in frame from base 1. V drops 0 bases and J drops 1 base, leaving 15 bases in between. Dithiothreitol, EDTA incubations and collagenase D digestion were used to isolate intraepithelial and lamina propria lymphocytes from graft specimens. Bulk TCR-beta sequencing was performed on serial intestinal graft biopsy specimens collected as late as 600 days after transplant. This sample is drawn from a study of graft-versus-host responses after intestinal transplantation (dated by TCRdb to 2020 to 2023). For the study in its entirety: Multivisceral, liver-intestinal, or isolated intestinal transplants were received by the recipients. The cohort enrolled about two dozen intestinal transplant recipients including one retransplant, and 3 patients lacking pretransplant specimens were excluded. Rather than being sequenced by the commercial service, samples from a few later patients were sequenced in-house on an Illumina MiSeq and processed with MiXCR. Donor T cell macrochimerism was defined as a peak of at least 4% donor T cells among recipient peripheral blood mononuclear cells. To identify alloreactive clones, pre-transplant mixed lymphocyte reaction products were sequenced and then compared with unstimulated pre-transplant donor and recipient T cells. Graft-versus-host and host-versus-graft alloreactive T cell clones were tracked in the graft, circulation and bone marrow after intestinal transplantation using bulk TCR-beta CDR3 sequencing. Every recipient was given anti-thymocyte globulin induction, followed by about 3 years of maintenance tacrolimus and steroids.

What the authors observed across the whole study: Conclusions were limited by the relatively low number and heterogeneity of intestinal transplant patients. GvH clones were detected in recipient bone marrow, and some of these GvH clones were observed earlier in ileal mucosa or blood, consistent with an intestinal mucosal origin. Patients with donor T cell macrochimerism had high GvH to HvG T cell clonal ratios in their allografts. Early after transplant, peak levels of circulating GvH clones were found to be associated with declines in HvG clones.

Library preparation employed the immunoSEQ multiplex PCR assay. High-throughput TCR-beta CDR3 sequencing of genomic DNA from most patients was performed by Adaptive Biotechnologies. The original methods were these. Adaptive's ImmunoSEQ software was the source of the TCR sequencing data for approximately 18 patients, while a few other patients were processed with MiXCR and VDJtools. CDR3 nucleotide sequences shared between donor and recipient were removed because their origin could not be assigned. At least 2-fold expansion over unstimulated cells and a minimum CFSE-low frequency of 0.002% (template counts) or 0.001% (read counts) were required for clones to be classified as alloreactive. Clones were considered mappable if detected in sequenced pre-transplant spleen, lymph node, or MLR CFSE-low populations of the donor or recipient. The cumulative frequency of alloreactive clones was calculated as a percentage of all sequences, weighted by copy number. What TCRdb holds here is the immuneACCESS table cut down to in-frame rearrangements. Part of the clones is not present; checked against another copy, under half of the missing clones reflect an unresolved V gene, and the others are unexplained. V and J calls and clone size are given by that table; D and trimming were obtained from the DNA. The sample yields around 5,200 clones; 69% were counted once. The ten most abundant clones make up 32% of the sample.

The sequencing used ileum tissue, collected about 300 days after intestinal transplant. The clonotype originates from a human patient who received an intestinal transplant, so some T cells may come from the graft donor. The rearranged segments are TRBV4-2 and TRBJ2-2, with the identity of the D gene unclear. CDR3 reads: CASSQEAWGWENTGELFF. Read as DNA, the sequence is TGTGCCAGCAGCCAAGAGGCATGGGGTTGGGAGAACACCGGGGAGCTGTTTTTT.